Shown below are 4 T cell receptor beta chains from a single sample sequenced in a study of CXCR3-negative and CXCR3-positive naive CD8 T cells. Study-wide results and limits: Greater hydrophobicity was found in TRB CDR3s of CXCR3-positive naive cells than of CXCR3-negative naive cells.

Their recognized antigens are unknown. The method, 5' RACE with UMI labels, was used to prepare the TRB cDNA libraries. After re-calling the 5' RACE reads, TCRdb lists one entry per CDR3 protein, DNA absent. The data show around 84,000 distinct CDR3 sequences, and the top ten clones hold roughly 0.8%. The sequenced sample was naive CXCR3+ CD8+ T cells from blood. Noted subset: CD45RO-CCR7+CD27+CD95- naive CD8+ T cells expressing CXCR3 (TNR3+). Source of these receptors: a human donor in good health. Some clones in this sample may be carry-over from other donors' samples.

The chain has TRBV4-1 and TRBJ2-7; TCRdb's D call of TRBD2 is untestable without DNA. The CDR3 has 14 amino acids. The germline CDR1 and CDR2 sequences are MGHRA and YSYEKL. The CDR3 spells CASSRLQSTYEQYF.

V and J are TRBV12-3 or TRBV12-4 and TRBJ1-3. The CDR3 covers 11 residues. CDR3 protein: CAGGIGNTIYF.

CDR3 in amino acids: CASSPSSSTDTQYF. The chain carries TRBV12-3 or TRBV12-4 and TRBJ2-3. CDR3 length: 14 amino acids.

This sequence joins TRBV30 and TRBJ1-2; TCRdb indicates TRBD1, and absent DNA this call remains unverified. The length of the CDR3 is 14 residues. Germline V gives CDR1 GTSNPN, CDR2 SVGIG (reference sequence). CDR3 sequence: CAWTGQEGAYGYTF.